The clone carrying this TCR beta chain has a count of ten or more. What it binds is unknown. TCRdb itself ran the 5' RACE reads through MiXCR, one entry per CDR3 protein. The data contain under 250,000 distinct CDR3 sequences, more than 5.5% of them singletons. These data are taken from a study of CD8 T cells in ankylosing spondylitis. Study observations and caveats: For ankylosing spondylitis blood, a TCR beta motif of roughly 8 highly homologous variants appeared characteristic.

The TCR comes from a male donor with ankylosing spondylitis. The sample taken for sequencing was blood, either unsorted or a sorted T cell fraction (not recorded which).

This chain's CDR3 is CASSPGQGQDYGYTF. In nucleotides, the CDR3 is TGTGCCAGCTCGCCCGGACAGGGACAAGACTATGGCTACACCTTC. The rearrangement links TRBV6-2 or TRBV6-3 to TRBJ1-2; 8 nucleotides agree with TRBD1. Germline V lookup: CDR1 MNHEY, CDR2 SVGEGT. The CDR3 runs to 15 residues. V was pared by 8 bases and J by 3 bases, with 11 bases of the junction left unmatched.